Listed below are T cell receptor beta chains from one sample, sequenced in a study of blood T cell repertoires in COVID-19. This table comes from immunoSEQ multiplex PCR, and its TCRdb copy is limited to in-frame clones, with some not included. The sample has a few hundred thousand clones, 85% to 90% seen once; the top ten hold over 1.1%. Sequenced: peripheral blood. These receptors were taken from a man older than 75 with acute or convalescent COVID-19. The CDR3 runs from the conserved cysteine through the conserved F or W. Fields, in order: J gene, clone size, D gene, V gene, CDR3 length, CDR3 DNA, CDR3 protein. D genes are given only for firm matches. Rows may omit the clone size; those that give it use once, few, many or a size class.

TRBJ2-1	once	NA	TRBV4-1	15	TGCGCCAGCAGCCAAGGGGGACAAGCTTACAATGAGCAGTTCTTC	CASSQGGQAYNEQFF
TRBJ1-5	NA	NA	TRBV6-2/TRBV6-3	16	TGTGCCAGCAGCCCCAGAACGGGTTTTAGCAATCAGCCCCAGCATTTT	CASSPRTGFSNQPQHF
TRBJ2-7	NA	TRBD1	TRBV18	15	TGTGCCAGCTCACCACCGGTTGCAGGGGGCGGCGAGCAGTACTTC	CASSPPVAGGGEQYF
TRBJ2-3	NA	TRBD2	TRBV10-1	16	TGCGCCAGCAGTGGTGTACCGGGGGGATGCTCAGATACGCAGTATTTT	CASSGVPGGCSDTQYF
TRBJ2-7	NA	NA	TRBV6-2/TRBV6-3	14	TGTGCCAGCAGTTACGACGGGAACTCCTACGAGCAGTACTTC	CASSYDGNSYEQYF
TRBJ2-2	NA	TRBD1	TRBV12-3/TRBV12-4	13	TGTGCCAGCTCCGGACAGGCCACCGGGGAGCTGTTTTTT	CASSGQATGELFF
TRBJ1-3	NA	NA	TRBV7-9	15	TGTGCCAGCAGCAACCGTCGGGGGGTTGGAAACACCATATATTTT	CASSNRRGVGNTIYF
TRBJ2-6	NA	TRBD1	TRBV2	15	TGTGCCAGCAGACCGGACAGGGCTGGGGCCAACGTCCTGACTTTC	CASRPDRAGANVLTF
TRBJ2-7	few	NA	TRBV25-1	13	TGTGCCAGCAGGAAGACAGGTCTGAACGAGCAGTACTTC	CASRKTGLNEQYF
TRBJ2-2	NA	TRBD2	TRBV7-9	17	TGTGCCAGCAGCTCGGGGACTAGCGGGAGGCCCACCGGGGAGCTGTTTTTT	CASSSGTSGRPTGELFF
TRBJ2-4	NA	NA	TRBV28	15	TGTGCCAGCAGTTTTAGAGACTTGACCAAAAACATTCAGTACTTC	CASSFRDLTKNIQYF
TRBJ1-2	NA	NA	TRBV29-1	10	TGCAGCGTTGACTCCTATGGCTACACCTTC	CSVDSYGYTF
TRBJ2-7	once	NA	TRBV6-6	15	TGTGCCAGCAGCTACAACACACCCAATTCCTACGAGCAGTACTTC	CASSYNTPNSYEQYF
TRBJ1-2	NA	NA	TRBV7-2	17	TGTGCCAGCAGCTTAGATGTACTGGGACTGCAAGATGGAGGCTACACCTTC	CASSLDVLGLQDGGYTF
TRBJ1-6	NA	TRBD1	TRBV28	14	TGTGCCAGCAGGAGACAGGGGGCGAGCTCACCCCTCCACTTT	CASRRQGASSPLHF
TRBJ2-2	NA	TRBD2	TRBV11-1	15	TGTGCCAGCAGCTCTAGCGGGAGGGGTTCGGGGGAGCTGTTTTTT	CASSSSGRGSGELFF
TRBJ2-6	NA	NA	TRBV11-3	14	TGTGCCAGCAGCTCTAGGTCTGGGGCCAACGTCCTGACTTTC	CASSSRSGANVLTF
TRBJ2-2	NA	NA	TRBV10-3	15	TGTGCCATCAGTGGATCAGGGGCGGACACCGGGGAGCTGTTTTTT	CAISGSGADTGELFF
TRBJ1-2	NA	NA	TRBV3-1/TRBV3-2	13	TGTGCCAGCAGCCAAGCTAGGAGCCTAGGCTACACCTTC	CASSQARSLGYTF
TRBJ2-1	NA	TRBD1	TRBV6-5	15	TGTGCCAGCAGCCCCGACAGGGGGTCCTACAATGAGCAGTTCTTC	CASSPDRGSYNEQFF
TRBJ1-5	NA	TRBD1	TRBV27	15	TGTGCCAGCAGTTTAAGCAGGGGGCGCAATCAGCCCCAGCATTTT	CASSLSRGRNQPQHF
TRBJ2-1	NA	NA	TRBV11-3	14	TGTGCCAGCAGCTTGTCAGCGGAAAACAATGAGCAGTTCTTC	CASSLSAENNEQFF
TRBJ2-1	NA	NA	TRBV24-1	16	TGTGCCACCAGTGATTCCAGGGTGAGCTCCTACAATGAGCAGTTCTTC	CATSDSRVSSYNEQFF
TRBJ2-7	NA	TRBD1	TRBV29-1	13	TGCAGCGTGGCCGACAGGGAGATCTACGAGCAGTACTTC	CSVADREIYEQYF
TRBJ1-1	NA	TRBD1	TRBV19	14	TGTGCCAGTACCCGGACAGGGACGGACACTGAAGCTTTCTTT	CASTRTGTDTEAFF
TRBJ2-2	NA	NA	TRBV6-2/TRBV6-3	14	TGTGCCAGCAGTTACTCATTACGGACCGGGGAGCTGTTTTTT	CASSYSLRTGELFF
TRBJ2-3	NA	NA	TRBV6-2/TRBV6-3	15	TGTGCCAGCAGTTTGAGGACAGTTTCGACAGATACGCAGTATTTT	CASSLRTVSTDTQYF
TRBJ2-1	NA	TRBD2	TRBV3-1/TRBV3-2	16	TGTGCCAGCAGCCAGGCATTTAGCGGGATTGCCTATGAGCAGTTCTTC	CASSQAFSGIAYEQFF
TRBJ2-7	NA	TRBD1	TRBV5-1	16	TGCGCCAGCAGCACTAACCGCGGGACAGGTGCCTACGAGCAGTACTTC	CASSTNRGTGAYEQYF
TRBJ2-4	NA	TRBD2	TRBV3-1/TRBV3-2	18	TGTGCCAGCAGCCAAGGAGCGGGGGCTACCCCAGCCAAAAACATTCAGTACTTC	CASSQGAGATPAKNIQYF
TRBJ2-1	NA	TRBD2	TRBV27	15	TGTGCCAGCAGTCCTGGACTAGCGGGAATTGGTGAGCAGTTCTTC	CASSPGLAGIGEQFF
TRBJ2-1	few	NA	TRBV28	11	TGTGCCAGCAGTTTCTACCATGAGCAGTTCTTC	CASSFYHEQFF
TRBJ1-4	NA	NA	TRBV19	12	TGTGCCAGTAGTATTCCTTCCGAAAAACTGTTTTTT	CASSIPSEKLFF
TRBJ2-5	NA	NA	TRBV24-1	13	TGTGCCACCAGTGCTACAGGGCCAGAGACCCAGTACTTC	CATSATGPETQYF
TRBJ1-2	few	NA	TRBV28	12	TGTGCCAGCAATAGAGACAGAGATGGCTACACCTTC	CASNRDRDGYTF
TRBJ2-2	NA	TRBD1	TRBV5-1	14	TGCGCCAGCGGACAGGGGGGGAACACCGGGGAGCTGTTTTTT	CASGQGGNTGELFF
TRBJ2-1	NA	TRBD2	TRBV9	18	TGTGCCAGCAGCGCCAAGCAGCCTGGACTAGCGGGTGCGTATGAGCAGTTCTTC	CASSAKQPGLAGAYEQFF
TRBJ1-3	few	NA	TRBV11-2	15	TGTGCCAGCAGCTTGGGGCCTTTGAATGGAAACACCATATATTTT	CASSLGPLNGNTIYF
TRBJ1-1	NA	NA	TRBV6-4	15	TGTGCCAGCAGTAAAGAGACAGGAATTAACACTGAAGCTTTCTTT	CASSKETGINTEAFF
TRBJ2-5	NA	TRBD2	TRBV6-2/TRBV6-3	15	TGTGCCAGCAGTTCCCTAGCGGGGGGCTGGGAGACCCAGTACTTC	CASSSLAGGWETQYF
TRBJ1-5	NA	TRBD1	TRBV18	14	TGTGCCAGCTCCCCCGGACAGGGAAGTCAGCCCCAGCATTTT	CASSPGQGSQPQHF
TRBJ2-3	once	NA	TRBV4-3	15	TGCGCCAGCAGCCAAGGTGCCGACACGGCAGATACGCAGTATTTT	CASSQGADTADTQYF
TRBJ1-5	few	TRBD1	TRBV29-1	13	TGCAGCGTTGTAGACAGGGGGAACCAGCCCCAGCATTTT	CSVVDRGNQPQHF
TRBJ1-5	NA	NA	TRBV9	13	TGTGCCAGCAGCTCTAATTCAGGATTGCCACAGCATTTT	CASSSNSGLPQHF
TRBJ1-2	NA	TRBD1	TRBV19	14	TGTGCCAGTAGTATGGGACAGGCCTGGGCTGGCTACACCTTC	CASSMGQAWAGYTF
TRBJ2-1	NA	NA	TRBV21-1	17	TGTGCCAGAATAGGGGGACTAGCGGGGGATCTCTACAATGAGCAGTTCTTC	CARIGGLAGDLYNEQFF
TRBJ1-2	NA	NA	TRBV7-2	15	TGTGCCAGCAGCCCCGGGGAGCGTGCTAACTATGGCTACACCTTC	CASSPGERANYGYTF
TRBJ2-2	NA	TRBD1	TRBV11-3	16	TGTGCCAGCAGCGACAGGGGGCGATTGAGCACCGGGGAGCTGTTTTTT	CASSDRGRLSTGELFF
TRBJ2-3	NA	TRBD2	TRBV9	16	TGTGCCAGCAGCCCGACTAGCGGGGGGCCCACAGATACGCAGTATTTT	CASSPTSGGPTDTQYF
TRBJ1-1	NA	NA	TRBV12-3/TRBV12-4	13	TGTGCCAGCAGTTTCGACAGCAACACTGAAGCTTTCTTT	CASSFDSNTEAFF
TRBJ2-2	NA	NA	TRBV12-3/TRBV12-4	13	TGTGCCAGCAGTTTAAATGAGGACGGGGAGCTGTTTTTT	CASSLNEDGELFF
TRBJ2-4	NA	NA	TRBV14	14	TGTGCCAGCAGCCAAGGAGGCAGCAAAAACATTCAGTACTTC	CASSQGGSKNIQYF
TRBJ2-1	NA	NA	TRBV5-1	15	TGCGCCAGCAGCCGCGGTCGGCAGGGTGTCAATGAGCAGTTCTTC	CASSRGRQGVNEQFF